Listed below are T cell receptor beta chains from one sample, sequenced in a study of CD8+ T cells in alopecia areata. Some clones are missing from TCRdb's copy, which holds only in-frame ones; the method was immunoSEQ multiplex PCR. The table includes about 200,000 clones, roughly 50% detected once. The input for sequencing was CD4+ T cells sorted from blood, taken at week 24, from a patient treated with tofacitinib. The receptors here all came from a human donor with alopecia areata. Each CDR3 is given with its conserved first and last residue. D genes are given only for firm matches. Size is omitted from some rows. Given values are once, few, many or a class for expanded clones.

D: NA
V: TRBV7-2
J: TRBJ2-2
size: few
CDR3: CASSLQSGTHTGELFF
DNA: TGTGCCAGCAGCTTGCAATCCGGGACTCACACCGGGGAGCTGTTTTTT

D: NA
V: TRBV5-1
J: TRBJ1-2
size: NA
CDR3: CASSLETPAYGYTF
DNA: TGCGCCAGCAGCTTGGAGACGCCCGCTTATGGCTACACCTTC

D: NA
V: TRBV29-1
J: TRBJ1-1
size: NA
CDR3: CSVGGTNTEAFF
DNA: TGCAGCGTTGGAGGGACTAACACTGAAGCTTTCTTT

D: TRBD1
V: TRBV7-9
J: TRBJ2-3
size: few
CDR3: CASSSGQGSTDTQYF
DNA: TGTGCCAGCAGCTCAGGACAGGGGAGCACAGATACGCAGTATTTT

D: TRBD2
V: TRBV2
J: TRBJ2-2
size: few
CDR3: CASSELAGGTGELFF
DNA: TGTGCCAGCAGCGAATTAGCGGGAGGCACCGGGGAGCTGTTTTTT

D: NA
V: TRBV27
J: TRBJ2-3
size: NA
CDR3: CASSLGPPRGDTQYF
DNA: TGTGCCAGCAGTTTAGGTCCTCCTAGGGGAGATACGCAGTATTTT

D: NA
V: TRBV9
J: TRBJ1-2
size: NA
CDR3: CASSPTRGHGYTF
DNA: TGTGCCAGCAGCCCCACTAGGGGCCATGGCTACACCTTC

D: NA
V: TRBV19
J: TRBJ2-3
size: NA
CDR3: CASSISGSTDTQYF
DNA: TGTGCCAGTAGTATCTCAGGTTCCACAGATACGCAGTATTTT

D: NA
V: TRBV7-8
J: TRBJ1-1
size: NA
CDR3: CASSLKGPSTEAFF
DNA: TGTGCCAGCAGCTTGAAGGGGCCATCCACTGAAGCTTTCTTT

D: NA
V: TRBV27
J: TRBJ1-1
size: once
CDR3: CASSLSSLRVGTEAFF
DNA: TGTGCCAGCAGTTTATCCTCTTTAAGGGTGGGCACTGAAGCTTTCTTT

D: NA
V: TRBV9
J: TRBJ2-7
size: once
CDR3: CASSSRSSYEQYF
DNA: TGTGCCAGCAGTTCCAGGAGCTCCTACGAGCAGTACTTC

D: TRBD2
V: TRBV4-1
J: TRBJ2-3
size: NA
CDR3: CASSLLAGGTDTQYF
DNA: TGCGCCAGCAGTCTACTAGCGGGGGGCACAGATACGCAGTATTTT

D: NA
V: TRBV5-4
J: TRBJ2-7
size: once
CDR3: CASSADVGGEQYF
DNA: TGTGCCAGCAGCGCCGACGTGGGGGGTGAGCAGTACTTC

D: NA
V: TRBV7-9
J: TRBJ2-2
size: NA
CDR3: CASSFATGTNTGELFF
DNA: TGTGCCAGCAGCTTTGCTACGGGGACGAACACCGGGGAGCTGTTTTTT

D: TRBD1
V: TRBV2
J: TRBJ2-2
size: NA
CDR3: CASRTGGDTGELFF
DNA: TGTGCCAGCAGAACAGGGGGAGACACCGGGGAGCTGTTTTTT

D: TRBD1
V: TRBV5-4
J: TRBJ1-4
size: NA
CDR3: CASSLDRGSEKLFF
DNA: TGTGCCAGCAGCTTGGACAGGGGAAGCGAAAAACTGTTTTTT